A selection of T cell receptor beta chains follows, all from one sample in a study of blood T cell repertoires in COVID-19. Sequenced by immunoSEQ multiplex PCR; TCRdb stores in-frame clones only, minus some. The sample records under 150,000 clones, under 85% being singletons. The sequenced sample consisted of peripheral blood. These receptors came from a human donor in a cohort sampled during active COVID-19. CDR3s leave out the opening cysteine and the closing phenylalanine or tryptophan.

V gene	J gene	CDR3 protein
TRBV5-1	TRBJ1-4	ASSQEGTTNEKLF
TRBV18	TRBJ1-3	ASSQKGGATGNTIY
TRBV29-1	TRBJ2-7	SGNLGHEQY
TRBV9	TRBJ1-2	ASSVGDRRHGNNYGYT
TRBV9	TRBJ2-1	ASSVTGQQYNEQF
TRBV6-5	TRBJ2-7	ASSTGLYEQY
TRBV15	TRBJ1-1	ATGTGVNTEAF
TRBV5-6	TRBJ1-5	ASSSGDQPQH
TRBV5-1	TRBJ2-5	ASSTGFQETQY
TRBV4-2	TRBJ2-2	ASSQRGSTNTGELF
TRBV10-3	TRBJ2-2	AISEGGMNTGELF
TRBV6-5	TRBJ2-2	ASKGALTGELF
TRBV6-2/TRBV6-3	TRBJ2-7	ASSENRVYEQY
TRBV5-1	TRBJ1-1	ASSFSGQDTEAF
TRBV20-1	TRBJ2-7	SAGYEQY
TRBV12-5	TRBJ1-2	ASGLISGWSAGEYYGYT
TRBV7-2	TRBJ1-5	ASSATGTGSNQPQH
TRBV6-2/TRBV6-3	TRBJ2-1	ASSYPPKGSEQF
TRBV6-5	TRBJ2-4	ASNPAGKNIQY
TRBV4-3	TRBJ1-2	ASSPRVLGSGRYGYT
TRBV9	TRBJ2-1	ASSVGTSGWMLYNEQF
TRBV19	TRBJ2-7	ASSSPGFPYEQY
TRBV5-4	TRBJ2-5	ASSFSGLAGAMYQETQY
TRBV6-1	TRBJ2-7	ASSERGDSAYEQY
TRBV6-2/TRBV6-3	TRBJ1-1	ASSPRPYSGSRTEAF
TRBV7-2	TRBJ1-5	ASSRTGDQPQH
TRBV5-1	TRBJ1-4	ASSPRDRGEKLF
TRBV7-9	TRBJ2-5	ASSPQATAPGIGQY
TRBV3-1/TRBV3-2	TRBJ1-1	ASSQWVGRGDTEAF
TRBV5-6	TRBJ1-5	ASSLRTVSNQPQH
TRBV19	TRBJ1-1	ASGADVNTEAF
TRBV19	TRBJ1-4	ASSINGQGSEKLF
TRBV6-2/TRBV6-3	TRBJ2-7	ASSYFAGDEQY
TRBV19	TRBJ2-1	ASSIAATGSSANEQF